The 5 T cell receptor beta chains presented below share a single source sample, sequenced in a study of CD8+ T cells in alopecia areata. CD4, CD8alpha, NKG2D, NKG2ACE and other markers were used to sort pooled cutaneous lymph node cells. cDNA reverse transcribed from extracted RNA served as the sequencing template. Sequencing used immunoSEQ multiplex PCR; TCRdb keeps in-frame clones, though not all of them. This sample includes about 6,000 clones with no singletons; its ten biggest clones take up less than 35%. The sequenced sample consisted of CD8+ T cells sorted from a lymph node. Receptors were obtained from a C3H/HeJ mouse with alopecia areata. MHC haplotype of the strain: H2-k.

As to this clone: Germline and genes here are mouse. The missing CDR3 end, 3 residues past where the read stops, is filled in from the germline J gene. The rearrangement joins TRBV19 to TRBJ1-6; TRBD1 matches 7 bases. TRBJ1-6 is treated as an ORF (open reading frame) with a function not yet certain. Germline V gives CDR1 FNHDT, CDR2 SITEND (reference sequence). The CDR3 covers 13 residues. Germline trimming cut 2 bases from V and 7 bases from J; bases unmatched to any gene: 0. The CDR3 is CASSIRGNSPLYF. The CDR3 bases that were read are TGTGCCAGCAGTATCAGGGGGAATTCGCCC.

By proportion, this clone is medium-sized. Gene names and germline match the mouse. The missing CDR3 end, 4 residues past where the read stops, is filled in from the germline J gene. V gene TRBV16 combines with J gene TRBJ2-2, with 7 nucleotides matching TRBD1. V lost 8 bases and J lost 4; bases outside the gene matches: 7. The CDR3 spans 14 residues. Germline V gene lookup returns CDR1 SGHSA and CDR2 FRNQAP. Incomplete CDR3 DNA: TGTGCAAGCCCCCAAACAGGGGTCACCGGG. Translated: CASPQTGVTG. The whole CDR3 is CASPQTGVTGQLYF.

This clone was observed at least ten times. Gene labels here are mouse ones. The CDR3 DNA, read in part, is TGCACCTGCAGTGACGGGACTGGGGGGAAT. Its translation is CTCSDGTGGN. The complete CDR3 protein is CTCSDGTGGNEQYF. The V gene is TRBV1, the J gene TRBJ2-7, with TRBD2 matching 12 bases. From the germline J gene comes the end of the CDR3, since the read stops 4 residues before it. CDR1 and CDR2 from the germline V gene are NSQYPW and LRSPGD (reference sequence). The CDR3 covers 14 residues.

This clone was seen many times. Here the gene names and germline are mouse. The CDR3 end is not reached by the read, which stops 4 residues before it; the germline J gene fills it in. The chain couples TRBV13-1 to TRBJ1-2; D unresolved. There are 12 residues in the CDR3. Germline loops: CDR1 NSHNY, CDR2 SYGAGN. Trimming removed 3 bases from V and 0 bases from J, with 3 bases in between. CDR3 amino acids: CASSAANSDYTF. CDR3 DNA, as far as it was read: TGTGCCAGCAGTGCAGCAAACTCC.

This clone is judged medium-sized. Gene names denote mouse genes. The CDR3 end lies 4 residues beyond the end of the read and is filled in from the germline J gene. The chain links TRBV1 to TRBJ1-1, with D possibly being TRBD1 (5 bases). Germline CDR1 and CDR2: NSQYPW and LRSPGD (reference sequence). V shed 1 base and J shed 0 bases, with 6 bases lying between them. The CDR3 covers 14 residues. The CDR3 loop reads CTCSAGTTNTEVFF. CDR3 DNA, as far as it was read: TGCACCTGCAGTGCAGGGACAACAAACACA.